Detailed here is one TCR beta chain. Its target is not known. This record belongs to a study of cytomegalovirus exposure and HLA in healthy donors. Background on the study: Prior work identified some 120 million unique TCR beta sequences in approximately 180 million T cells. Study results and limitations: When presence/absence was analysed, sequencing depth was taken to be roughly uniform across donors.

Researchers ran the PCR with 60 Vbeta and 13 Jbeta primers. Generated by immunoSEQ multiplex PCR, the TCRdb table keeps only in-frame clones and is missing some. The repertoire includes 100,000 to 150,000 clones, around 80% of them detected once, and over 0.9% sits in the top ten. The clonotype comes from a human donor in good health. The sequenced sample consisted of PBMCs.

CDR3 in amino acids: CASRGVASFAEAFF. CDR3 sequence (DNA): TGTGCCAGCAGAGGAGTGGCGAGTTTCGCTGAAGCTTTCTTT. The chain joins TRBV2 to TRBJ1-1; no reliable D call. The V end lost 6 bases, the J end lost 6 bases, and 17 bases lay between the germline ends. This CDR3 comprises 14 residues. Germline V gene lookup returns CDR1 SNHLY and CDR2 FYNNEI.